One T cell receptor (beta chain) is described in this entry. The antigen remains unidentified. These data belong to a study of persistence of HIV-infected CD4 T cells. Study information: The sample holds CD4+ T cells responsive to CMV or HIV-1 Gag. A median of about 8 years of suppressive ART preceded sampling.

Overlapping HIV-1 Gag 15-mer peptides at approximately 0.96 ug per peptide per mL were used. CD40L-negative CD69-negative CD45RO-high memory CD4+ T cells were sorted as populations depleted of antigen-responding cells. Donors had undetectable plasma HIV-1 RNA, under 50 copies/mL, for 4+ years. Germline values: CDR1 SGHAT, CDR2 FQDESV (reference sequence). J gave up 7 bases and V 6 bases, and 6 bases lay outside the gene matches. CDR3 length equals 15 residues. Study-wide points: Antigen-responding cells were enriched for degenerate expanded CDR3beta sequences.

The libraries were made with immunoSEQ version 4 in survey mode. Produced via immunoSEQ multiplex PCR; TCRdb's table is partial and in-frame only. Among 30,000 to 40,000 clones, 65% to 90% were seen once, and the ten largest hold about 20%. The sequencing here drew on CD4+ T cells sorted from PBMCs after approximately 18-hour stimulation, taken from a patient who received antiretroviral therapy. The chain carries TRBV11-1 and TRBJ2-1; 13 bases match TRBD2. The receptor's source is an adult woman with HIV who was CMV-seropositive. CDR3 sequence (DNA): TGTGCCAGCAGACTCGGACTAGCGGGAGCTAATGAGCAGTTCTTC. This gives the protein CASRLGLAGANEQFF. Combining the CDR3 with reference TRBV11-1 and TRBJ2-1 gives the whole variable domain EAEVAQSPRYKITEKSQAVAFWCDPISGHATLYWYRQILGQGPELLVQFQDESVVDDSQLPKDRFSAERLKGVDSTLKIQPAELGDSAMYLCASRLGLAGANEQFFGPGTRLTVL.